These 32 T cell receptor beta chains originate from one sample sequenced in a study of shared clonotypes between healthy human individuals. Only in-frame clones appear in the TCRdb table, and some are missing; sequencing was by immunoSEQ multiplex PCR. The repertoire holds under 1,100,000 clones, with 78% as singletons. Sequencing used memory CD4+ T cells from PBMCs. Indicated subset: CD45RA-negative fraction. Receptors originate from a man between 18 and 35 years old in good health. Some clones in this sample may be carry-over from other donors' samples.

The chain's CDR3 is CASRDRVTDTQYF. As DNA, the CDR3 is TGTGCCAGCAGGGACAGAGTCACAGATACGCAGTATTTT. The rearrangement uses TRBV27 and TRBJ2-3; perhaps TRBD1 as D (6 bases). CDR1 is MNHEY and CDR2 is SMNVEV in the germline V gene (reference sequence). V lost 6 bases, J lost 2 bases, and 9 bases lay in between. CDR3 size: 13 residues.

This CDR3 reads CASSLAGQGGQPQHF. For the CDR3, the DNA is TGTGCCAGCAGCTTAGCGGGACAGGGTGGTCAGCCCCAGCATTTT. The V gene is TRBV7-9, the J gene TRBJ1-5; 9 positions match TRBD1. This CDR3 contains 15 residues. The germline V gene encodes CDR1 SEHNR and CDR2 FQNEAQ (reference sequence). Germline trimming cut 0 bases from V and 6 bases from J; bases unmatched to any gene: 3.

This clone was counted at least ten times. The chain employs TRBV11-2 and TRBJ2-5, with D possibly matching TRBD2 (6 bases). The V end was cut by 5 bases, the J end by 5 bases, with 18 bases between. CDR3 length: 15 amino acids. Germline V gene data show CDR1 as SGHAT and CDR2 as FQNNGV. CDR3: CASSLLSTRGETQYF. The DNA for the CDR3 is TGTGCCAGCAGCCTACTATCGACTAGGGGCGAGACCCAGTACTTC.

This clone was detected only a few times. V usage is TRBV4-2 and J usage is TRBJ2-3; the match to TRBD2 covers 8 bases. The CDR3 is 16 amino acids. Germline values: CDR1 LGHNA, CDR2 YNFKEQ. The V and J ends lost 2 bases and 2 bases, in that order; junction bases with no gene match: 6. The CDR3 is CASSQHRGRTTDTQYF. CDR3 in DNA: TGTGCCAGCAGCCAACACCGCGGGAGGACCACAGATACGCAGTATTTT.

The chain couples TRBV5-4 to TRBJ2-5; D gene uncertain. The germline gives CDR1 SGHNT, CDR2 YYREEE (reference sequence). With 2 bases removed from V and 3 bases from J, the gap between germline ends came to 8 bases. The CDR3 totals 13 residues. The CDR3 protein is CASSFKGKETQYF. DNA for the CDR3: TGTGCCAGCAGCTTTAAGGGAAAAGAGACCCAGTACTTC.

This sequence joins TRBV4-3 and TRBJ1-5; no clear D. Germline CDR1 reads LGHNA; CDR2 reads YSLEER. With 0 bases removed from V and 3 bases from J, the gap between germline ends came to 9 bases. The CDR3 runs to 15 residues. Here the CDR3 reads CASSQDLTFNQPQHF. The DNA of the CDR3 is TGCGCCAGCAGCCAAGATTTGACCTTCAATCAGCCCCAGCATTTT.

This chain links TRBV18 with TRBJ2-2; D is perhaps TRBD1 or TRBD2 (5 bases each). This CDR3 has 18 residues. Germline-derived CDR1 and CDR2 are KGHSH and LQKENI. V was clipped by 3 bases and J by 0 bases, with 17 bases between them. The CDR3 bases are TGTGCCAGCTCACCGGGGGTCAGGGATCCAGCGAACACCGGGGAGCTGTTTTTT. It encodes CASSPGVRDPANTGELFF.

This clone appeared a single time. A far bigger clonotype differs at one base, so this is likely a read error. The sample has other DNA sequences that encode this CDR3 too. J is TRBJ1-1 and V is TRBV27, with 9 positions matching TRBD1. CDR1 and CDR2 from the germline V gene are MNHEY and SMNVEV (reference sequence). Trimming took 7 bases from V and 3 from J; bases not matched to a gene: 3. The CDR3 is 13 amino acids. The CDR3 reads CASTRTGDTEAFF. The DNA of the CDR3 is TGTGCCAGCACTAGGACAGGGGACACTGAAGCTTTCTTT.

The gene calls are TRBV27 and TRBJ2-7, with no clear D. The CDR3 sequence is 10 residues long. Germline loops: CDR1 MNHEY, CDR2 SMNVEV (reference sequence). V dropped 4 bases and J dropped 10 bases, with 8 bases sitting between them. The CDR3 protein is CASSSRPQYF. CDR3 DNA: TGTGCCAGCAGTTCCCGTCCCCAGTACTTC.

The rearrangement uses TRBV5-1 and TRBJ1-2; D is ambiguous. The CDR3 length is 15 residues. Trimming left V 4 bases short and J 0 bases short, with 13 bases between. Looked up from germline, CDR1 is SGHRS and CDR2 is YFSETQ. CDR3 in DNA: TGCGCCAGCAGCCCCTATACCGGGTCTAACTATGGCTACACCTTC. Protein: CASSPYTGSNYGYTF.

The rearrangement links TRBV6-1 to TRBJ2-7, with D unresolved. CDR1 and CDR2 (germline): MNHNS, SASEGT. V was clipped by 10 bases and J by 3 bases, with 13 bases between them. This CDR3 is built from 12 residues. CDR3 sequence: CATNIINYEQYF. In nucleotides, the CDR3 is TGTGCCACCAACATAATCAACTACGAGCAGTACTTC.

V is TRBV6-1 and J is TRBJ2-7; D remains ambiguous. V shed 2 bases and J shed 4 bases, with 6 bases lying between them. This CDR3 is 12 amino acids long. In germline, CDR1 is MNHNS, CDR2 SASEGT. CDR3 sequence reads: CASSETAYEQYF. For the CDR3, the DNA is TGTGCCAGCAGTGAAACAGCTTACGAGCAGTACTTC.

This rearrangement joins TRBV11-2 to TRBJ2-6; D may correspond to TRBD1 or TRBD2 (5 bases each). The CDR3 has 16 residues. With 5 bases removed from V and 2 bases from J, the gap between germline ends came to 13 bases. Germline V gives CDR1 SGHAT, CDR2 FQNNGV. DNA for the CDR3: TGTGCCAGCAGCCATATCAGGGACCCTGGGGCCAACGTCCTGACTTTC. This encodes CASSHIRDPGANVLTF.

This sequence joins TRBV21-1 and TRBJ2-7; TRBD1, the D gene given by the table, was not confirmed from the DNA. TRBV21-1 is noted as a pseudogene. The CDR3 length is 15 residues. This CDR3 is CASSKARDIGHEQYF. DNA for the CDR3: TGTGCCAGCAGCAAAGCCCGGGACATAGGCCACGAGCAGTACTTC.

About this clone: This could be a read error, since a much larger clone is one nucleotide away. This rearrangement joins TRBV30 to TRBJ2-2, with D possibly matching TRBD2 (6 bases). CDR3 length: 16 residues. Germline assignment: CDR1 GTSNPN and CDR2 SVGIG (reference sequence). Trimming removed 3 bases at V and 1 base at J, with 15 bases between. CDR3 loop: CAWSPRWRGNTGELFF. The CDR3 bases are TGTGCCTGGAGCCCCCGATGGCGGGGGAACACCGGGGAGCTGTTTTTT.

V is TRBV7-9 and J is TRBJ2-3; the D call may be TRBD1 or TRBD2 (6 bases each). Germline CDR1 SEHNR, CDR2 FQNEAQ (reference sequence). The V end lost 5 bases, the J end lost 4 bases, and 10 bases lay between the germline ends. The CDR3 has 13 residues. The CDR3 is CASSPRGPDTQYF. The CDR3 DNA reads as TGTGCCAGCAGCCCTCGGGGGCCAGATACGCAGTATTTT.

With regard to this clone: A much bigger clone sits one base away, suggesting this may be a read error. Within the sample, other DNA sequences also encode this same CDR3. This chain uses TRBV7-3 with TRBJ1-1; tentative D call: TRBD1 (5 bases). This CDR3 is built from 13 residues. CDR1 is SGHTA, CDR2 FQGTGA, per germline. Trimming cost V 3 bases and J 0 bases, with 5 bases left between them. The CDR3 loop is CASSLTVNTEAFF. The CDR3 DNA is TGTGCCAGCAGCTTGACAGTGAACACTGAAGCTTTCTTT.

The chain carries TRBV6-6 and TRBJ2-5, with 10 bases fitting TRBD2. This CDR3 region has 14 residues. Trimming took 7 bases from V and 3 from J; bases not matched to a gene: 5. The germline CDR1 and CDR2 sequences are MNHNY and SVGAGI (reference sequence). This chain's CDR3 is CASILAGAKETQYF. CDR3 in DNA: TGTGCCAGCATCCTAGCGGGAGCTAAAGAGACCCAGTACTTC.

CDR3 residues: CASSLSPVQLQETQYF. The CDR3 nucleotides are TGCGCCAGCAGCTTATCCCCGGTGCAGCTCCAAGAGACCCAGTACTTC. The chain joins TRBV5-1 to TRBJ2-5; D is undetermined. In germline, CDR1 is SGHRS, CDR2 YFSETQ. V lost 2 bases to trimming and J lost 1 base, with 15 bases between them. The CDR3 covers 16 residues.

The chain combines TRBV5-5 with TRBJ1-1; D remains ambiguous. This CDR3 has 13 amino acids. The V end was cut by 1 base, the J end by 7 bases, with 11 bases between. Germline V lookup: CDR1 SGHKS, CDR2 YYEKEE (reference sequence). CDR3 coding DNA: TGTGCCAGCAGCTTGTTGGTAGGGCTTGAAGCTTTCTTT. It encodes CASSLLVGLEAFF.

The chain carries TRBV7-2 and TRBJ1-5; 7 bases are a match to TRBD1. The CDR3 consists of 16 residues. The V gene's germline CDR1 is SGHTA and CDR2 FQGNSA. The ends lost 2 bases at V and 0 bases at J; junction bases unmatched: 4. This CDR3 reads CASSLQNRGSNQPQHF. In nucleotides, the CDR3 is TGTGCCAGCAGCTTACAAAACAGGGGTAGCAATCAGCCCCAGCATTTT. The complete variable domain, with remaining parts taken from reference TRBV7-2 and TRBJ1-5, reads GAGVSQSPSNKVTEKGKDVELRCDPISGHTALYWYRQSLGQGLEFLIYFQGNSAPDKSGLPSDRFSAERTGGSVSTLTIQRTQQEDSAVYLCASSLQNRGSNQPQHFGDGTRLSIL.

Only a few counts were recorded for this clone. V is TRBV18 and J is TRBJ2-7; 12 positions match TRBD2. Germline assignment: CDR1 KGHSH and CDR2 LQKENI. The CDR3 spans 15 residues. J was trimmed by 3 bases and V by 1 base; bases with no gene match: 1. DNA for the CDR3: TGTGCCAGCTCACCACAGACTAGCGGGAGCTACGAGCAGTACTTC. It encodes CASSPQTSGSYEQYF.

In this sample, this clone turned up once. The rearrangement links TRBV14 to TRBJ2-5; D is possibly TRBD2 (6 bases). CDR3 length: 14 amino acids. Trimming removed 1 base at V and 3 bases at J, with 9 bases between. CDR1 and CDR2 from the germline V gene are SGHDN and FVKESK. The CDR3 bases are TGTGCCAGCAGCCAAGTCTTAGCGGAAGAGACCCAGTACTTC. It translates to CASSQVLAEETQYF.

The gene calls are TRBV6-5 and TRBJ1-6, with D unresolved. Between the trimmed V and J ends, which lost 11 bases and 8 bases, there was a span of 13 bases. The CDR3 extends over 12 amino acids. CDR1 MNHEY and CDR2 SVGAGI come from the germline V gene. DNA for the CDR3: TGTGCCGCCGGTGCCGGGGATTCACCCCTCCACTTT. Translated, it gives CAAGAGDSPLHF.

The gene calls are TRBV27 and TRBJ2-6; D call uncertain. The CDR3 sequence is 16 residues long. Germline lookup yields CDR1 MNHEY and CDR2 SMNVEV (reference sequence). V was shortened by 10 bases and J by 0 bases, with 16 bases between the two germline ends. CDR3 bases: TGTGCCACCAGCCTTATAGCATACTCTGGGGCCAACGTCCTGACTTTC. Translating it yields CATSLIAYSGANVLTF.

This clone was found a few times. The chain combines TRBV7-2 with TRBJ1-4; maybe TRBD1 (6 bases). This CDR3 contains 14 residues. The germline V gene encodes CDR1 SGHTA and CDR2 FQGNSA. Trimming shortened V by 5 bases and J by 7 bases, and 14 bases separated the two germline ends. CDR3 bases: TGTGCCAGCAGCCCACAGGGCTTGACTGAAAAACTGTTTTTT. Translation gives CASSPQGLTEKLFF. Combining the CDR3 with reference TRBV7-2 and TRBJ1-4 gives the whole variable domain GAGVSQSPSNKVTEKGKDVELRCDPISGHTALYWYRQSLGQGLEFLIYFQGNSAPDKSGLPSDRFSAERTGGSVSTLTIQRTQQEDSAVYLCASSPQGLTEKLFFGSGTQLSVL.

The V call is TRBV28, the J call TRBJ1-5; D not resolved. The CDR3 runs 13 residues. The germline V and J ends were trimmed by 10 bases and 1 base, with 11 bases remaining between them. Germline V gene lookup returns CDR1 MDHEN and CDR2 SYDVKM. In nucleotides, the CDR3 is TGTGCCACTTTAGAGATGAGCAATCAGCCCCAGCATTTT. Encoded protein: CATLEMSNQPQHF.

This chain links TRBV28 with TRBJ2-7; D remains ambiguous. V was shortened by 8 bases and J by 2 bases, with 16 bases between the two germline ends. The CDR3 loop spans 14 amino acids. Looked up from germline, CDR1 is MDHEN and CDR2 is SYDVKM. CDR3 sequence (DNA): TGTGCCAGCTCCGCACCACTTGCCACCTACGAGCAGTACTTC. This sequence encodes CASSAPLATYEQYF. The variable domain in full, completed from reference TRBV28 and TRBJ2-7, reads DVKVTQSSRYLVKRTGEKVFLECVQDMDHENMFWYRQDPGLGLRLIYFSYDVKMKEKGDIPEGYSVSREKKERFSLILESASTNQTSMYLCASSAPLATYEQYFGPGTRLTVT.

Concerning this clone itself: At the DNA level, this CDR3 is encoded by other sequences in the same sample as well. The chain has TRBV5-1 and TRBJ2-5; 7 bases are a match to TRBD1. The CDR3 spans 13 residues. Germline V gene lookup returns CDR1 SGHRS and CDR2 YFSETQ. Trimming took 0 bases from V and 4 from J; bases not matched to a gene: 0. The CDR3 reads CASSLEGAETQYF. In DNA, the CDR3 is TGCGCCAGCAGCTTGGAGGGGGCAGAGACCCAGTACTTC.

This clone was recorded at least ten times. This sample also contains other DNA sequences that code for the same CDR3. The V gene is TRBV2, the J gene TRBJ2-7; 7 nucleotides align to TRBD1. Germline CDR1 SNHLY, CDR2 FYNNEI. V gave up 6 bases and J gave up 0 bases; unmatched junction bases: 2. The CDR3 spans 13 residues. CDR3 DNA sequence: TGTGCCAGCAGCGGGGACAGCTCCTACGAGCAGTACTTC. Encoded protein: CASSGDSSYEQYF.

This chain connects TRBV2 to TRBJ2-6, with 11 bases identical to TRBD2. Losses at the gene ends were 9 bases for V and 0 bases for J; bases not matched to a gene: 7. The germline CDR1 and CDR2 sequences are SNHLY and FYNNEI. This CDR3 is built from 17 residues. The CDR3 spells CARGDTSGSSGANVLTF. CDR3 nucleotide sequence: TGTGCCAGGGGGGACACTAGCGGGAGCTCTGGGGCCAACGTCCTGACTTTC. The full variable domain, completed using reference TRBV2 and TRBJ2-6, is EPEVTQTPSHQVTQMGQEVILRCVPISNHLYFYWYRQILGQKVEFLVSFYNNEISEKSEIFDDQFSVERPDGSNFTLKIRSTKLEDSAMYFCARGDTSGSSGANVLTFGAGSRLTVL.

The chain carries TRBV6-6 and TRBJ2-4; a weak D match, TRBD2 (5 bases). CDR3 length equals 15 residues. With 2 bases removed from V and 3 bases from J, the gap between germline ends came to 11 bases. Per germline, CDR1 MNHNY and CDR2 SVGAGI (reference sequence). CDR3 sequence: CASSYEGVGKNIQYF. In nucleotides, the CDR3 is TGTGCCAGCAGTTACGAGGGAGTGGGCAAAAACATTCAGTACTTC.